This T cell receptor (beta chain) emerged from a study of cytomegalovirus exposure and HLA in healthy donors. Broader study findings: In an earlier analysis, in approximately 570 donors, most V segments appeared productive either ~87% or ~30% of the time. Cytomegalovirus status was reportedly diagnosed by the classifier with high specificity and sensitivity. The authors excluded some V segments, including TRBV6-2 and TRBV6-3, as indistinguishable. With later analysis, a missense DCLRE1C variant became linked to TCR beta V- and J-gene trimming.

Comment on this clone: The antigen is not known.

V lost 4 bases and J lost 7; bases outside the gene matches: 8. Looked up from germline, CDR1 is GTSNPN and CDR2 is SVGIG (reference sequence). This CDR3 spans 14 amino acids. The PCR was carried out with 60 Vbeta primers and 13 Jbeta primers. Clones were sequenced by immunoSEQ multiplex PCR, and TCRdb holds only the in-frame ones, with some missing. The sample yields tens of thousands of clones, roughly two thirds seen once. The sequenced sample was PBMCs. This chain connects TRBV30 to TRBJ2-1, with 9 bases fitting TRBD2. The sequence was collected from a man between 45 and 60 years old in good health and CMV-seronegative. The CDR3 DNA sequence: TGTGCCTGGAAACGAGCGGGGGGCGCGAATGAGCAGTTCTTC. It is translated as CAWKRAGGANEQFF. The whole variable domain, filled in from reference TRBV30 and TRBJ2-1, reads SQTIHQWPATLVQPVGSPLSLECTVEGTSNPNLYWYRQAAGRGLQLLFYSVGIGQISSEVPQNLSASRPQDRQFILSSKKLLLSDSGFYLCAWKRAGGANEQFFGPGTRLTVL.